This T cell receptor beta chain was captured in a study of shared clonotypes between healthy human individuals. Generated by immunoSEQ multiplex PCR, the TCRdb table keeps only in-frame clones and is missing some. This table holds 1.5 million to 2.5 million clones, approximately 94% found once. The CDR3 contains 14 residues. Trimming removed 4 bases at V and 0 bases at J, with 10 bases between. From germline, CDR1 is MNHEY and CDR2 SMNVEV (reference sequence). As defined, naive CD8 cells were CD45RO-negative and positively selected for CCR7, with terminally differentiated effector memory CD45RA+ cells excluded. For this clone: Different DNA sequences within this sample yield the same CDR3.

The gene calls are TRBV27 and TRBJ2-7; perhaps TRBD2 as D (5 bases). The sequenced sample consisted of naive CD8+ T cells sorted from blood. This clonotype was obtained from a man between 18 and 29 years old in good health. As DNA, the CDR3 is TGTGCCAGCAGTTGGACGGGAAGCTCCTACGAGCAGTACTTC. It encodes CASSWTGSSYEQYF.